This T cell receptor beta chain was profiled in a study of T cells in Graves' hyperthyroidism and ophthalmopathy. In the study overall: Peripheral blood draws took place at initial diagnosis, ahead of any treatment.

Diagnosis of hyperthyroidism was new in patients aged 18 to 65, and its duration was under 2 months. From germline, CDR1 is SGHRS and CDR2 YFSETQ. V gave up 0 bases and J gave up 7 bases, with 6 bases separating them. CDR3 length: 12 residues. General observations from the study: Most clonotypes expanded in thyroid above 0.001 were likewise present in blood. The model forecast ophthalmopathy, anticipating it by a median roughly 6.3 months before onset.

There were TCR beta CDR3 regions amplified from RNA transcripts. Initially, a first-round RT-PCR of the TCR CDR3 employed the HTBI primer set. TCRdb re-called the multiplex PCR reads with MiXCR, one entry per CDR3 protein. The sample includes 350,000 to 500,000 distinct CDR3 sequences, roughly an eighth of them seen just once. Concerning this clonotype itself: The antigen is not known.

This chain connects TRBV5-1 to TRBJ2-3; D is ambiguous. The sequencing sample was made of blood. The sequence was obtained from a woman under 30 with Graves' hyperthyroidism. The CDR3 here is CASSLEQNTQYF. CDR3 in DNA: TGCGCCAGCAGCTTGGAACAGAATACGCAGTATTTT.